Presented here are 28 T cell receptor beta chains from one specimen sequenced in a study of blood T cell repertoires in COVID-19. The protocol was immunoSEQ multiplex PCR, while the TCRdb copy is restricted to in-frame clones and leaves out a portion. In the table there are about 230,000 clones, more than 75% of which are singletons. Input material: peripheral blood. The receptor source for this set is a man aged 45-65 years with COVID-19, enrolled during active disease.

This chain links TRBV9 with TRBJ2-1; the match to TRBD2 covers 13 bases. CDR1 is SGDLS and CDR2 is YYNGEE in the germline V gene. V lost 3 bases to trimming and J lost 8 bases; unmatched junction nucleotides: 17. The CDR3 extends over 19 amino acids. The CDR3, as DNA: TGTGCCAGCAGCGCTCATATTCCGGGACTAGCGGGGTCTGTGTATGAGCAGTTCTTC. Translating gives CASSAHIPGLAGSVYEQFF.

The chain has TRBV19 and TRBJ2-1, with TRBD2 matching 7 bases. Per the germline V gene, CDR1 is LNHDA and CDR2 is SQIVND (reference sequence). The CDR3 loop spans 14 amino acids. V lost 7 bases, J lost 0 bases, and 3 bases stayed unmatched. The CDR3: CASIGGSSYNEQFF. The CDR3, as DNA: TGTGCCAGTATAGGCGGGAGCTCCTACAATGAGCAGTTCTTC. Together with reference TRBV19 and TRBJ2-1, the CDR3 gives the full variable domain: DGGITQSPKYLFRKEGQNVTLSCEQNLNHDAMYWYRQDPGQGLRLIYYSQIVNDFQKGDIAEGYSVSREKKESFPLTVTSAQKNPTAFYLCASIGGSSYNEQFFGPGTRLTVL.

This chain uses TRBV5-1 with TRBJ1-1; tentative D call: TRBD1 (5 bases). CDR1 and CDR2 from the germline V gene are SGHRS and YFSETQ. The V and J ends lost 1 base and 3 bases respectively, with 13 bases between them. CDR3 length: 15 amino acids. In DNA form, the CDR3 reads TGCGCCAGCAGCTTGTCCGCAGGGCTGGACACTGAAGCTTTCTTT. This encodes CASSLSAGLDTEAFF. Full variable domain (rest looked up from reference TRBV5-1 and TRBJ1-1): KAGVTQTPRYLIKTRGQQVTLSCSPISGHRSVSWYQQTPGQGLQFLFEYFSETQRNKGNFPGRFSGRQFSNSRSEMNVSTLELGDSALYLCASSLSAGLDTEAFFGQGTRLTVV.

This sequence joins TRBV7-9 and TRBJ1-1; the match to TRBD1 covers 7 bases. The CDR3 contains 16 residues. From germline, CDR1 is SEHNR and CDR2 FQNEAQ (reference sequence). Trimming removed 5 bases from V and 0 bases from J; junction bases left unmatched: 9. Here the CDR3 reads CASSHERGHLNTEAFF. The CDR3 DNA reads TGTGCCAGCAGCCACGAAAGGGGGCATTTGAACACTGAAGCTTTCTTT.

This chain joins TRBV6-5 and TRBJ1-1; 7 nucleotides line up with TRBD1. Germline V gives CDR1 MNHEY, CDR2 SVGAGI. This CDR3 has 14 amino acids. The ends lost 8 bases at V and 1 base at J; junction bases unmatched: 7. The CDR3 loop is CASEPGQQNTEAFF. DNA for the CDR3: TGTGCCAGCGAACCGGGACAGCAGAACACTGAAGCTTTCTTT.

This rearrangement joins TRBV9 to TRBJ1-2; a possible D gene is TRBD1 (6 bases). Germline V gene data show CDR1 as SGDLS and CDR2 as YYNGEE. The germline V and J ends were trimmed by 4 bases and 7 bases, with 14 bases remaining between them. This CDR3 is built from 13 residues. The chain's CDR3 is CASSPTGYAGYTF. DNA of the CDR3: TGTGCCAGCAGCCCTACAGGGTATGCTGGCTACACCTTC.

This clone is a singleton in its sample. The chain is built from TRBV19 and TRBJ1-1, with TRBD1 matching over 8 bases. V lost 4 bases, J lost 3 bases, and 10 bases stayed unmatched. In germline, CDR1 is LNHDA, CDR2 SQIVND (reference sequence). CDR3 length equals 16 residues. DNA for the CDR3: TGTGCCAGTAGTACGAACTACAGGGGGTCGCACACTGAAGCTTTCTTT. Translation gives CASSTNYRGSHTEAFF. The variable domain in full, completed from reference TRBV19 and TRBJ1-1, reads DGGITQSPKYLFRKEGQNVTLSCEQNLNHDAMYWYRQDPGQGLRLIYYSQIVNDFQKGDIAEGYSVSREKKESFPLTVTSAQKNPTAFYLCASSTNYRGSHTEAFFGQGTRLTVV.

V is TRBV2 and J is TRBJ1-1; possible D gene TRBD1, 5 bases. The CDR3 runs to 14 residues. V lost 8 bases, J lost 3 bases, and 16 bases lay in between. The germline V gene encodes CDR1 SNHLY and CDR2 FYNNEI. CDR3 in DNA: TGTGCCAGCTGTTTCGGGACGGGGGACACTGAAGCTTTCTTT. As protein: CASCFGTGDTEAFF.

The genes are TRBV5-4 and TRBJ2-6; D perhaps matches TRBD2 (5 bases). Germline CDR1 and CDR2: SGHNT and YYREEE (reference sequence). The CDR3 covers 15 residues. Trimming shortened V by 7 bases and J by 3 bases, and 14 bases separated the two germline ends. CDR3 DNA sequence: TGTGCCAGCCTGCCAGCGGTGGGTGGGGCCAACGTCCTGACTTTC. This sequence encodes CASLPAVGGANVLTF.

The chain recombines TRBV10-1 with TRBJ2-5, with 8 nucleotides matching TRBD2. V lost 8 bases and J lost 3; bases outside the gene matches: 8. Germline CDR1 WNHNN, CDR2 SYGVQD (reference sequence). The CDR3 covers 14 residues. The CDR3 DNA sequence: TGCGCCAGCTTTCCCCAACTAGCGGAAGAGACCCAGTACTTC. It encodes CASFPQLAEETQYF.

The genes are TRBV19 and TRBJ1-5; TRBD1 matches 8 bases. V lost 9 bases, J lost 6 bases, and 13 bases stayed unmatched. This CDR3 spans 15 amino acids. Germline V CDR1 and CDR2: LNHDA, SQIVND (reference sequence). CDR3 region: CASEGDRPGFQPQHF. DNA for the CDR3: TGTGCCAGCGAGGGGGACAGGCCTGGATTTCAGCCCCAGCATTTT.

The chain combines TRBV24-1 with TRBJ1-2, with a tentative D call TRBD1 (5 bases). The V end lost 5 bases, the J end lost 6 bases, and 6 bases lay between the germline ends. The length of the CDR3 is 11 residues. Germline CDR1 is KGHDR and CDR2 is SFDVKD. The CDR3 nucleotides are TGTGCCACCAGTGCAGGGAATGGCTACACCTTC. Residues: CATSAGNGYTF.

The chain couples TRBV24-1 to TRBJ2-4; 11 nucleotides agree with TRBD1. V dropped 2 bases and J dropped 4; count of bases not matched to a gene: 3. The CDR3 spans 16 residues. From germline, CDR1 is KGHDR and CDR2 SFDVKD. The CDR3 here is CATSDSGQGVKNIQYF. As DNA, the CDR3 is TGTGCCACCAGTGATTCGGGACAGGGGGTTAAAAACATTCAGTACTTC.

The chain has TRBV7-3 and TRBJ2-2; D might be TRBD2 (5 bases). The CDR3 extends over 15 amino acids. Trimming pared 1 base from V and 1 base from J, leaving 7 bases between. Germline assignment: CDR1 SGHTA and CDR2 FQGTGA. The CDR3 DNA follows: TGTGCCAGCAGCTTAATTGCGGGGAACACCGGGGAGCTGTTTTTT. This sequence encodes CASSLIAGNTGELFF. Using reference TRBV7-3 and TRBJ2-2 for the parts outside the CDR3, the full variable domain is GAGVSQTPSNKVTEKGKYVELRCDPISGHTALYWYRQSLGQGPEFLIYFQGTGAADDSGLPNDRFFAVRPEGSVSTLKIQRTERGDSAVYLCASSLIAGNTGELFFGEGSRLTVL.

The chain couples TRBV27 to TRBJ1-6; D ambiguous. Trimming cost V 7 bases and J 4 bases, with 14 bases left between them. From germline, CDR1 is MNHEY and CDR2 SMNVEV (reference sequence). The CDR3 runs 15 residues. The CDR3 nucleotides are TGTGCCAGCAATCTCCGTGGAGGTTATAATTCACCCCTCCACTTT. Translated, it gives CASNLRGGYNSPLHF.

The rearrangement links TRBV3-1 (or the pseudogene TRBV3-2) to TRBJ2-5, with D possibly TRBD2 on 6 matching bases. V was shortened by 3 bases and J by 5 bases, with 10 bases between the two germline ends. CDR3 size: 13 residues. From germline, CDR1 is LGHDT and CDR2 YNNKEL (reference sequence). The CDR3 coding sequence is TGTGCCAGCAGCCAGGGCGGAGGGGAGACCCAGTACTTC. Protein sequence: CASSQGGGETQYF.

The J gene is TRBJ2-3, the V gene TRBV15, with 7 bases identical to TRBD2. Germline V CDR1 and CDR2: LNHNV, YYDKDF (reference sequence). The trim removed 1 base at V and 0 bases at J, leaving 1 base unmatched. CDR3 length equals 15 residues. This chain's CDR3 is CATSRGRGSTDTQYF. DNA for the CDR3: TGTGCCACCAGCAGAGGGCGGGGGAGCACAGATACGCAGTATTTT.

The V and J genes are TRBV30 and TRBJ2-2, with D unclear. The CDR3 extends over 13 amino acids. Trimming removed 0 bases at V and 6 bases at J, with 8 bases between. The germline CDR1 and CDR2 sequences are GTSNPN and SVGIG (reference sequence). The CDR3 nucleotides are TGTGCCTGGAGTGTACGAGTTTCCGGGGAGCTGTTTTTT. Residues: CAWSVRVSGELFF.

This clone has only a few counts. The DNA of the CDR3 is TGTGCCAGCAGTGAGGGGATGACAGGGTATAATTCACCCCTCCACTTT. This encodes CASSEGMTGYNSPLHF. The V and J genes are TRBV6-1 and TRBJ1-6, with 7 bases fitting TRBD1. This CDR3 is built from 16 residues. CDR1 MNHNS and CDR2 SASEGT come from the germline V gene. Losses at the gene ends were 3 bases for V and 4 bases for J; bases not matched to a gene: 6.

This clone was seen more than once but under ten times. The sample has other DNA sequences that encode this CDR3 too. The chain combines TRBV7-9 with TRBJ2-7; D is ambiguous. This CDR3 is built from 11 residues. Germline CDR1 reads SEHNR; CDR2 reads FQNEAQ (reference sequence). Trimming left V 5 bases short and J 6 bases short, with 8 bases between. The CDR3 sequence: CASSLSSEQYF. In DNA, the CDR3 is TGTGCCAGCAGCCTATCAAGCGAGCAGTACTTC.

This clone has only one observation. The CDR3 nucleotides read TGTGCCAGTAGTATAGGCCTTGGACTGACAACTAATGAAAAACTGTTTTTT. It specifies CASSIGLGLTTNEKLFF. The J gene is TRBJ1-4, the V gene TRBV19; D is unresolved. The germline V and J ends were trimmed by 1 base and 0 bases, with 12 bases remaining between them. The germline gives CDR1 LNHDA, CDR2 SQIVND (reference sequence). This CDR3 has 17 amino acids.

The genes are TRBV10-3 and TRBJ2-3, with D possibly being TRBD1 (6 bases). The germline gives CDR1 ENHRY, CDR2 SYGVKD. This CDR3 has 14 residues. V lost 0 bases to trimming and J lost 4 bases, with 8 bases between them. The CDR3 nucleotides read TGTGCCATCAGTGAGTCGACAGGTTCAGATACGCAGTATTTT. As protein: CAISESTGSDTQYF.

The chain joins TRBV14 to TRBJ2-1, with TRBD2 identical over 12 bases. CDR1 is SGHDN and CDR2 is FVKESK in the germline V gene. J gave up 9 bases and V 6 bases, and 9 bases lay outside the gene matches. The CDR3 contains 15 residues. The CDR3 spells CASSTGLAGVGEQFF. CDR3 DNA: TGTGCCAGCAGTACGGGACTAGCGGGCGTAGGTGAGCAGTTCTTC.

The rearrangement links TRBV3-1 (or the pseudogene TRBV3-2) to TRBJ2-7, with 10 bases lining up with TRBD2. Losses at the gene ends were 1 base for V and 2 bases for J; bases not matched to a gene: 11. From germline, CDR1 is LGHDT and CDR2 YNNKEL (reference sequence). The CDR3 is made up of 18 amino acids. CDR3 nucleotides: TGTGCCAGCAGCCAAGTCCCGCCCTGGACTAGCGGTCCCTACGAGCAGTACTTC. Translated: CASSQVPPWTSGPYEQYF.

The chain combines TRBV19 with TRBJ2-2; tentative D call: TRBD2 (5 bases). Per germline, CDR1 LNHDA and CDR2 SQIVND (reference sequence). Deletions cut 5 bases from V and 1 base from J, with 8 bases between. The CDR3 loop spans 14 amino acids. CDR3 protein: CASSLGKNTGELFF. CDR3 coding DNA: TGTGCCAGTAGTCTCGGGAAGAACACCGGGGAGCTGTTTTTT.

The chain employs TRBV30 and TRBJ2-7; D perhaps matches TRBD2 (5 bases). V dropped 1 base and J dropped 6 bases, with 13 bases sitting between them. The CDR3 has 13 amino acids. CDR1 and CDR2 (germline): GTSNPN, SVGIG (reference sequence). As DNA, the CDR3 is TGTGCCTGGAGTGAGCGGCCACCGGGCGAGCAGTACTTC. This sequence encodes CAWSERPPGEQYF.

V and J are TRBV27 and TRBJ2-1; D unclear. Between the trimmed V and J ends, which lost 8 bases and 5 bases, there was a span of 7 bases. Germline V gene data show CDR1 as MNHEY and CDR2 as SMNVEV (reference sequence). The CDR3 sequence is 11 residues long. The CDR3 nucleotides are TGTGCCAGCTATGAGAACAATGAGCAGTTCTTC. Translating it yields CASYENNEQFF.

The chain combines TRBV11-2 with TRBJ2-5; D may be TRBD2 (7 bases). Germline values: CDR1 SGHAT, CDR2 FQNNGV. The CDR3 has 15 amino acids. The V gene lost 5 bases and the J gene lost 2 bases, with 15 bases spanning the gap. The CDR3 region has the DNA TGTGCCAGCAGCCCCCGGGGGCGGGGGCAAGAGACCCAGTACTTC. Translated, it gives CASSPRGRGQETQYF.